This T cell receptor (beta chain) was identified during a study of blood T cell repertoires in COVID-19. Study-level background: T cells, B-cell-depleted T cells, or PBMCs provided the cDNA or gDNA that served as material.

Profiled with immunoSEQ multiplex PCR; TCRdb holds only in-frame clones, not every one. The table shows about 500,000 clones, with roughly nine tenths occurring only once. The clonotype was recovered from a man aged 18 to 29 with COVID-19, enrolled during active disease. Sequencing was done on a sample of peripheral blood.

Here the CDR3 DNA reads TGTGCCAGCAGCCAAGTTTCCGGGATTGGCGGCTACACCTTC. This sequence encodes CASSQVSGIGGYTF. The V call is TRBV14, the J call TRBJ1-2; unclear D gene. Germline CDR1 reads SGHDN; CDR2 reads FVKESK. This CDR3 is 14 amino acids long. Trimming stripped 1 base from V and 8 bases from J, with 14 bases between.